This passage covers 22 T cell receptor beta chains from one sample sequenced in a study of memory B cells and T cells in multiple sclerosis (dated by TCRdb to between 2017 and 2018). These TCRs' antigens remain unknown. The library relied on the immunoSEQ multiplex PCR assay. TCRdb carries this immuneACCESS record with in-frame sequences only. Its versions omit some clonotypes, under half of them owing to an unresolved V gene in the studies checked, with the rest unexplained. In all, the sample holds approximately 30,000 clones, and about 82% of those were seen once. About 2.5% of the sample belongs to the ten largest clones. Autoproliferating (CFSEdim) and non-proliferating (CFSEhi) T cell fractions were sequenced separately after stimulus-free culture of CFSE-labeled PBMCs. A total of 5x10^7 CFSE-labeled PBMCs were cultured for less than 8 days without stimulus, and replicate wells were then pooled.

Specimen: PBMCs from blood kept in culture. The receptors stem from a human donor with multiple sclerosis.

The chain joins TRBV6-4 to TRBJ2-3; 9 bases agree with TRBD2. V trimming: 4 bases; J trimming: 4 bases; junction bases outside the gene matches: 6. The CDR3 runs 15 residues. Germline CDR1 is MRHNA and CDR2 is SNTAGT. This CDR3 is CASSVVAGVADTQYF. The CDR3 coding sequence is TGTGCCAGCAGTGTCGTAGCGGGAGTGGCAGATACGCAGTATTTT.

The chain is built from TRBV27 and TRBJ2-1; 8 positions agree with TRBD1. This CDR3 has 14 residues. Germline values: CDR1 MNHEY, CDR2 SMNVEV (reference sequence). The J segment lost 9 bases and the V segment lost 5 bases, leaving 9 bases of the junction unmatched. CDR3 sequence: CASSALPQGAEQFF. The DNA for the CDR3 is TGTGCCAGCAGTGCTCTCCCCCAGGGGGCTGAGCAGTTCTTC.

V and J are TRBV6-1 and TRBJ1-5, with 7 bases aligning to TRBD1. J was trimmed by 3 bases and V by 6 bases; bases with no gene match: 8. This CDR3 is built from 15 residues. Per the germline V gene, CDR1 is MNHNS and CDR2 is SASEGT. Written as DNA, the CDR3 is TGTGCCAGCAGAGTTGACAGGGCACCCAATCAGCCCCAGCATTTT. Encoded protein: CASRVDRAPNQPQHF.

The chain links TRBV6-1 to TRBJ2-4, with TRBD2 matching 7 bases. The germline CDR1 and CDR2 sequences are MNHNS and SASEGT. With 6 bases clipped from V and 7 bases from J, the junction kept 3 bases outside the gene matches. The CDR3 has 12 amino acids. The DNA for the CDR3 is TGTGCCAGCAGCCCGGGGGGTAACATTCAGTACTTC. It specifies CASSPGGNIQYF.

The gene calls are TRBV9 and TRBJ2-1; 9 bases line up with TRBD2. V was clipped by 0 bases and J by 9 bases; unmatched bases: 4. Germline loops: CDR1 SGDLS, CDR2 YYNGEE. The CDR3 sequence is 14 residues long. The CDR3 nucleotides are TGTGCCAGCAGCGTAGTAGCGGGGGAGGTTGAGCAGTTCTTC. It yields the protein CASSVVAGEVEQFF.

J is TRBJ1-2 and V is TRBV1. TRBV1 is an annotated pseudogene. This CDR3 region has 17 residues. The CDR3 protein is CTSRLCRLCERTYGYTF. The CDR3 region has the DNA TGCACCAGCAGGTTGTGTCGTTTGTGCGAAAGGACCTATGGCTACACCTTC.

The CDR3 loop is CAWSAMLAGDRPIGEQYF. In nucleotides, the CDR3 is TGTGCCTGGAGTGCTATGCTAGCGGGAGACCGGCCCATTGGCGAGCAGTACTTC. The chain recombines TRBV30 with TRBJ2-7; TRBD2 matches at 10 bases. V lost 1 base to trimming and J lost 6 bases; unmatched junction nucleotides: 18. This CDR3 has 18 residues. Germline-derived CDR1 and CDR2 are GTSNPN and SVGIG (reference sequence).

The rearrangement joins TRBV18 to TRBJ2-5; 9 bases are a match to TRBD1. Germline V gives CDR1 KGHSH, CDR2 LQKENI. Trimming removed 0 bases from V and 2 bases from J; junction bases left unmatched: 13. The CDR3 extends over 19 amino acids. CDR3 DNA sequence: TGTGCCAGCTCACCACCTAACTCCGGGACAGGGAAGATACAAGAGACCCAGTACTTC. Translation gives CASSPPNSGTGKIQETQYF. Supplemented by reference TRBV18 and TRBJ2-5, the full variable domain reads NAGVMQNPRHLVRRRGQEARLRCSPMKGHSHVYWYRQLPEEGLKFMVYLQKENIIDESGMPKERFSAEFPKEGPSILRIQQVVRGDSAAYFCASSPPNSGTGKIQETQYFGPGTRLLVL.

The rearrangement links TRBV6-1 to TRBJ1-5; no firm D call. This CDR3 has 14 amino acids. Germline CDR1 is MNHNS and CDR2 is SASEGT. Trimming shortened V by 0 bases and J by 5 bases, and 8 bases separated the two germline ends. The CDR3 loop reads CASSEAEGHQPQHF. The CDR3 bases are TGTGCCAGCAGTGAAGCGGAAGGGCATCAGCCCCAGCATTTT.

V usage is TRBV11-1 and J usage is TRBJ2-5; 9 bases align to TRBD1. The V gene end was trimmed by 5 bases and the J gene end by 5 bases; junction bases not matched to a gene: 12. The CDR3 loop spans 16 amino acids. Germline V gives CDR1 SGHAT, CDR2 FQDESV (reference sequence). CDR3 nucleotide sequence: TGTGCCAGCAGCATTCCTAGGACAGGGGTGGAGGAGACCCAGTACTTC. Residues: CASSIPRTGVEETQYF.

The chain uses TRBV25-1 and TRBJ1-3; the D gene is possibly TRBD1 (6 bases). The V and J ends lost 2 bases and 0 bases respectively, with 14 bases between them. The V gene's germline CDR1 is MGHDK and CDR2 SYGVNS. The CDR3 is 17 residues long. The CDR3 reads CASSEVRGPSSGNTIYF. In DNA, the CDR3 is TGTGCCAGCAGTGAAGTCAGGGGCCCCAGCTCTGGAAACACCATATATTTT.

The chain carries TRBV23-1 and TRBJ2-1, with TRBD2 as a possible D gene (5 bases). TRBV23-1 belongs to the ORF category, with a function that is uncertain. The CDR3 is 16 residues long. Trimming took off 2 bases at V and 2 bases at J, with 13 bases between the two ends. The CDR3 DNA follows: TGCGCCAGCAGTCAAAGCGGAGCCTTGACCTACAATGAGCAGTTCTTC. This sequence encodes CASSQSGALTYNEQFF.

The table lists this clone with a few counts. The chain employs TRBV19 and TRBJ2-1, with 8 bases aligning to TRBD2. Germline CDR1 is LNHDA and CDR2 is SQIVND (reference sequence). The CDR3 loop spans 14 amino acids. The V and J ends lost 5 bases and 7 bases, in that order; junction bases with no gene match: 7. CDR3 coding DNA: TGTGCCAGTAGTGTGAGCGGGAGCGTTAATGAGCAGTTCTTC. It yields the protein CASSVSGSVNEQFF.

This clone was observed once. A junction end diverges from the germline sequence, so it may reflect a read error. The chain recombines TRBV2 with TRBJ1-4; maybe TRBD1 (5 bases). This CDR3 is 14 amino acids long. The V gene's germline CDR1 is SNHLY and CDR2 FYNNEI. CDR3 amino acids: CASREGTANEKLFF. In nucleotides, the CDR3 is TGTGCCAGCAGAGAAGGGACGGCTAATGAAAAACTGTTTTTT.

The V call is TRBV2, the J call TRBJ1-2, with D unresolved. V shed 4 bases and J shed 4 bases, with 10 bases lying between them. The CDR3 length is 13 residues. Germline V gene sequence: CDR1 SNHLY, CDR2 FYNNEI. The CDR3 loop reads CASSGNSPYGYTF. The CDR3 coding sequence is TGTGCCAGCAGTGGGAACAGCCCCTATGGCTACACCTTC.

The V call is TRBV6-6, the J call TRBJ2-7; 7 bases line up with TRBD1. The junction had 9 bases not matched to a gene; V was cut back by 5 bases and J by 5 bases. CDR1 and CDR2 (germline): MNHNY, SVGAGI (reference sequence). This CDR3 has 14 amino acids. As DNA, the CDR3 is TGTGCCAGCAGTCCCCGTAGAGGGGGCGACGAGCAGTACTTC. Translated: CASSPRRGGDEQYF.

In DNA, the CDR3 is TGTGCCAGCAGCCAACCTCAGGGGGGATCGAATAGAGAGACCCAGTACTTC. Residues: CASSQPQGGSNRETQYF. The rearrangement joins TRBV4-2 to TRBJ2-5; TRBD1 might be the D (7 bases). Germline values: CDR1 LGHNA, CDR2 YNFKEQ. Between the trimmed V and J ends, which lost 2 bases and 4 bases, there was a span of 20 bases. The CDR3 extends over 17 amino acids.

This clone appeared a few times. The chain is built from TRBV19 and TRBJ2-7; D unresolved. CDR1 LNHDA and CDR2 SQIVND come from the germline V gene (reference sequence). V shed 3 bases and J shed 3 bases, with 15 bases lying between them. CDR3 length equals 15 residues. CDR3 amino acids: CASSISGLTHYEQYF. The CDR3 DNA is TGTGCCAGTAGTATCTCGGGCCTGACACACTACGAGCAGTACTTC.

The CDR3 sequence is CASSLRTGGSEKLFF. DNA of the CDR3: TGTGCCAGCAGTTTAAGGACAGGGGGCTCTGAAAAACTGTTTTTT. The chain joins TRBV28 to TRBJ1-4; 11 positions agree with TRBD1. There are 15 residues in the CDR3. After removal of 2 bases from V and 7 bases from J, the junction contained 3 bases not matched to a gene. From germline, CDR1 is MDHEN and CDR2 SYDVKM.

The chain couples TRBV6-6 to TRBJ2-3; tentative D call: TRBD2 (6 bases). CDR3 size: 15 residues. Trimming stripped 0 bases from V and 3 bases from J, with 10 bases between. Germline V gene sequence: CDR1 MNHNY, CDR2 SVGAGI (reference sequence). CDR3 sequence: CASSYSGRKTDTQYF. The CDR3 region has the DNA TGTGCCAGCAGTTACTCAGGGAGGAAAACAGATACGCAGTATTTT.

This clone was detected only once. CDR3 bases: TGTGCCAGCAGCGTAAGACAAGGAGGGGATGGCTACACCTTC. It encodes CASSVRQGGDGYTF. The chain joins TRBV9 to TRBJ1-2; TRBD1 might be the D (5 bases). Trimming shortened V by 1 base and J by 6 bases, and 13 bases separated the two germline ends. The CDR3 length is 14 residues. Germline V gene lookup returns CDR1 SGDLS and CDR2 YYNGEE.

The gene calls are TRBV6-1 and TRBJ1-5; 7 nucleotides match TRBD1. Germline V gives CDR1 MNHNS, CDR2 SASEGT. The trim removed 1 base at V and 6 bases at J, leaving 0 bases unmatched. CDR3 length equals 13 residues. CDR3 sequence reads: CASSEGQGQPQHF. In DNA form, the CDR3 reads TGTGCCAGCAGTGAAGGACAGGGTCAGCCCCAGCATTTT.